This T cell receptor (beta chain) came from a study of beta chain features in type 1 diabetes. The germline V gene has CDR1 LNHNV and CDR2 YYDKDF (reference sequence). V lost 0 bases, J lost 4 bases, and 7 bases lay in between. This CDR3 is built from 14 residues. As every portion of the isolated RNA was reverse transcribed, the sequencing read expressed TCRB transcripts. TCRdb's table, derived via immunoSEQ multiplex PCR, lists solely in-frame clones and lacks some. The sample records 300,000 to 350,000 clones, around 13% being singletons. Sequenced: central memory CD4+ T cells from blood. The sequence derives from a man aged 25-45 years in good health. The chain joins TRBV15 to TRBJ1-5; D call uncertain. Written as DNA, the CDR3 is TGTGCCACCAGCAGAGATCAGCCTAATCAGCCCCAGCATTTT. This encodes CATSRDQPNQPQHF.